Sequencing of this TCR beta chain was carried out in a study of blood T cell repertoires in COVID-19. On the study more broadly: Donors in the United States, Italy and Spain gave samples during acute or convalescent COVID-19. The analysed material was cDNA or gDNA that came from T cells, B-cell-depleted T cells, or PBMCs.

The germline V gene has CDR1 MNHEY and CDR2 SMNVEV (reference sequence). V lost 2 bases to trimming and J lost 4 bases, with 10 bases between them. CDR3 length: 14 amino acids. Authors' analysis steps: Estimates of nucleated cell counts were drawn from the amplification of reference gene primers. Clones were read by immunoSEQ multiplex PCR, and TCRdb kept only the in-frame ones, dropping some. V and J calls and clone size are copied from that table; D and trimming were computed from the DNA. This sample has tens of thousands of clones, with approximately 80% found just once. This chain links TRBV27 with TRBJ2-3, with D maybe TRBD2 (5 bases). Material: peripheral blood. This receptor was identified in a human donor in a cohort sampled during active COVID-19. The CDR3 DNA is TGTGCCAGCAGTTTAGCGGGTTCGGCAGATACGCAGTATTTT. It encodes CASSLAGSADTQYF.